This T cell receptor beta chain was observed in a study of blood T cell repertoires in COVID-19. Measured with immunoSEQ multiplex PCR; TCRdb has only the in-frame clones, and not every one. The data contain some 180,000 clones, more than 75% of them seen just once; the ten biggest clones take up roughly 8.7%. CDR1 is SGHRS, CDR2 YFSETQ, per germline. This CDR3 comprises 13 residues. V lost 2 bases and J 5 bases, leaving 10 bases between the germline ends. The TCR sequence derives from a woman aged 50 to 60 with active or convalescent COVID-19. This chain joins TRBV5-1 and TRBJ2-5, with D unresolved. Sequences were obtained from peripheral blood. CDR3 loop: CASSFNRAETQYF. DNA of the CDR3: TGCGCCAGCAGCTTCAATAGAGCGGAGACCCAGTACTTC.